This TCR beta chain derives from a study of blood T cell repertoires in COVID-19. Study context: Sites across the United States, Italy and Spain contributed samples from acute and convalescent COVID-19. In each case, the material was cDNA or gDNA derived from T cells, B-cell-depleted T cells, or PBMCs.

The method was immunoSEQ multiplex PCR; TCRdb's version includes in-frame clones alone and lacks a portion of them. The sample includes 200,000 to 250,000 clones, approximately 83% seen only once; the top ten take around 3.4%. In assigning cohorts, the study relied on participant-reported clinical history. Donors of Cohort 3 who recovered were those that had two negative PCRs, clearance, or symptom resolution. The CDR3 extends over 14 amino acids. V lost 7 bases, J lost 7 bases, and 11 bases stayed unmatched. Germline lookup yields CDR1 ENHRY and CDR2 SYGVKD. The rearrangement links TRBV10-3 to TRBJ1-2; 8 bases map to TRBD1. This clonotype was obtained from a woman in her sixties or seventies who had recovered from COVID-19. Input material: PBMCs or T cells enriched from blood (not recorded which). CDR3 region: CAITGGGTGGGYTF. In nucleotides, the CDR3 is TGTGCCATCACCGGGGGAGGGACAGGAGGTGGCTACACCTTC.